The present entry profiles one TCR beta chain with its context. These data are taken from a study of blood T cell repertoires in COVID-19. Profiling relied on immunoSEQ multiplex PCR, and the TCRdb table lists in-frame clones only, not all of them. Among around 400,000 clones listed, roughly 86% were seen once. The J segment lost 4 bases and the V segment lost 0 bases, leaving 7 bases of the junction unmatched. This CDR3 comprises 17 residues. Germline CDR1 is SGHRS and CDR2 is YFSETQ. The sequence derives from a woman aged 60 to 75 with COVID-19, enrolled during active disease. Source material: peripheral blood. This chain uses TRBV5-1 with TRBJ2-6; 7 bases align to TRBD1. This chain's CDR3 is CASSLARTGTGANVLTF. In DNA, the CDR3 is TGCGCCAGCAGCTTGGCGAGGACAGGCACCGGGGCCAACGTCCTGACTTTC.